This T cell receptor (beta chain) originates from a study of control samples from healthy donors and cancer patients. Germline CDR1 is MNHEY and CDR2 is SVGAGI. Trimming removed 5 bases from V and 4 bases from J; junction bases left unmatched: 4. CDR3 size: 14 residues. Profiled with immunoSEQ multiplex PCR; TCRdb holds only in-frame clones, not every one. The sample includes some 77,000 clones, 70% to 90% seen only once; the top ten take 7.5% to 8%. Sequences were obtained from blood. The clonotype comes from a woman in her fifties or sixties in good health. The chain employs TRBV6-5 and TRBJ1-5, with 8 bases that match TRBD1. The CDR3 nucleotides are TGTGCCAGCAGTCAAACAGGGGGGAATCAGCCCCAGCATTTT. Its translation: CASSQTGGNQPQHF.